The 20 T cell receptor beta chains below all came from one sample that was sequenced in a study of T cell responses to AZD1222 COVID-19 vaccine. Sequencing was performed with immunoSEQ multiplex PCR; in TCRdb, only in-frame clones are kept and a portion is missing. The sample includes 95,000 to 120,000 clones, approximately 89% of them seen just once. The sample was peripheral blood, taken on day 0 of MenACWY control vaccination. The receptors come from an adult in good health.

J is TRBJ2-5 and V is TRBV18; 8 bases line up with TRBD1. The CDR3 is 13 residues long. Germline V CDR1 and CDR2: KGHSH, LQKENI. The junction had 3 bases not matched to a gene; V was cut back by 6 bases and J by 3 bases. The CDR3 DNA reads as TGTGCCAGCTCCCTGGACAGGGAAGAGACCCAGTACTTC. As protein: CASSLDREETQYF. Together with reference TRBV18 and TRBJ2-5, the CDR3 gives the full variable domain: NAGVMQNPRHLVRRRGQEARLRCSPMKGHSHVYWYRQLPEEGLKFMVYLQKENIIDESGMPKERFSAEFPKEGPSILRIQQVVRGDSAAYFCASSLDREETQYFGPGTRLLVL.

There are a few counts of this clone. V gene TRBV19 combines with J gene TRBJ1-4; D not resolved. This CDR3 spans 15 amino acids. Germline V gene lookup returns CDR1 LNHDA and CDR2 SQIVND (reference sequence). Trimming left V 3 bases short and J 6 bases short, with 14 bases between. As DNA, the CDR3 is TGTGCCAGTAGTATGTCGGATTCCTTATATGAAAAACTGTTTTTT. It yields the protein CASSMSDSLYEKLFF.

The chain carries TRBV7-2 and TRBJ2-3, with 7 bases lining up with TRBD2. The CDR3 totals 19 residues. V shed 10 bases, J shed 0 bases, and the junction held 22 bases outside the gene matches. Germline V gene data show CDR1 as SGHTA and CDR2 as FQGNSA. This CDR3 reads CAIPAYWDYFTTSTDTQYF. The CDR3 region has the DNA TGTGCCATCCCGGCCTATTGGGACTACTTCACGACTAGCACAGATACGCAGTATTTT. The variable domain in full, completed from reference TRBV7-2 and TRBJ2-3, reads GAGVSQSPSNKVTEKGKDVELRCDPISGHTALYWYRQSLGQGLEFLIYFQGNSAPDKSGLPSDRFSAERTGGSVSTLTIQRTQQEDSAVYLCAIPAYWDYFTTSTDTQYFGPGTRLTVL.

The genes are TRBV7-3 and TRBJ1-1; no firm D call. Germline V CDR1 and CDR2: SGHTA, FQGTGA. V shed 3 bases and J shed 2 bases, with 7 bases lying between them. This CDR3 is built from 13 residues. The CDR3 DNA reads as TGTGCCAGCAGCTTGGGGAGTAACACTGAAGCTTTCTTT. Translated: CASSLGSNTEAFF. The full variable domain, rest sourced from reference TRBV7-3 and TRBJ1-1, is GAGVSQTPSNKVTEKGKYVELRCDPISGHTALYWYRQSLGQGPEFLIYFQGTGAADDSGLPNDRFFAVRPEGSVSTLKIQRTERGDSAVYLCASSLGSNTEAFFGQGTRLTVV.

J is TRBJ1-1 and V is TRBV19, with D uncertain. V was trimmed by 3 bases and J by 10 bases, leaving 6 bases between them. Germline V gives CDR1 LNHDA, CDR2 SQIVND (reference sequence). The CDR3 runs 10 residues. CDR3 protein: CASSIPPAFF. Here the CDR3 DNA reads TGTGCCAGTAGTATCCCACCAGCTTTCTTT.

The V and J genes are TRBV19 and TRBJ1-1; 9 bases match TRBD1. The CDR3 spans 15 residues. V was pared by 5 bases and J by 2 bases, with 6 bases of the junction left unmatched. Germline V gene sequence: CDR1 LNHDA, CDR2 SQIVND (reference sequence). CDR3 in DNA: TGTGCCAGTAGTTTCCCGGACAGGGGAAACACTGAAGCTTTCTTT. Translation: CASSFPDRGNTEAFF.

The chain has TRBV6-6 and TRBJ1-5; possible D gene TRBD1, 5 bases. Between the trimmed V and J ends, which lost 5 bases and 4 bases, there was a span of 12 bases. Germline values: CDR1 MNHNY, CDR2 SVGAGI (reference sequence). CDR3 length: 14 residues. The CDR3 DNA is TGTGCCAGCAGTCCGACAGAGCTAAATCAGCCCCAGCATTTT. Protein: CASSPTELNQPQHF.

This clone has only one observation. The chain joins TRBV7-3 to TRBJ1-1; TRBD1 might be the D (6 bases). CDR3 size: 13 residues. V was cut by 5 bases and J by 3 bases, with 10 bases left in between. The germline V gene has CDR1 SGHTA and CDR2 FQGTGA. The CDR3 DNA sequence: TGTGCCAGCAGCCAGGACAGTTACACTGAAGCTTTCTTT. Translated, it gives CASSQDSYTEAFF.

V gene TRBV2 combines with J gene TRBJ1-1; D gene uncertain. CDR1 SNHLY and CDR2 FYNNEI come from the germline V gene. CDR3 length equals 8 residues. Trimming took 9 bases from V and 8 from J, leaving 4 bases between them. CDR3 in DNA: TGTGCCAGACGGGAAGCTTTCTTT. The encoded protein is CARREAFF. The variable domain in full, completed from reference TRBV2 and TRBJ1-1, reads EPEVTQTPSHQVTQMGQEVILRCVPISNHLYFYWYRQILGQKVEFLVSFYNNEISEKSEIFDDQFSVERPDGSNFTLKIRSTKLEDSAMYFCARREAFFGQGTRLTVV.

The CDR3 reads CASRGWSYNSPLHF. CDR3 in DNA: TGTGCCAGCAGAGGCTGGTCCTATAATTCACCCCTCCACTTT. This chain links TRBV27 with TRBJ1-6, with D unresolved. Germline values: CDR1 MNHEY, CDR2 SMNVEV (reference sequence). The CDR3 extends over 14 amino acids. V lost 6 bases, J lost 1 base, and 7 bases lay in between.

The V gene is TRBV5-1, the J gene TRBJ1-6; unclear D gene. The V gene lost 0 bases and the J gene lost 0 bases, with 10 bases spanning the gap. Germline CDR1 reads SGHRS; CDR2 reads YFSETQ. This CDR3 is 17 amino acids long. CDR3 loop: CASSLGEWSSYNSPLHF. For the CDR3, the DNA is TGCGCCAGCAGCTTGGGAGAGTGGAGCTCCTATAATTCACCCCTCCACTTT.

This chain connects TRBV24-1 to TRBJ2-5, with 9 bases matching TRBD2. The CDR3 runs 16 residues. V shed 3 bases, J shed 3 bases, and the junction held 7 bases outside the gene matches. In germline, CDR1 is KGHDR, CDR2 SFDVKD. CDR3 in DNA: TGTGCCACCAGTGATCAGGGGCTAGCGGGGAAAGAGACCCAGTACTTC. As protein: CATSDQGLAGKETQYF.

The chain recombines TRBV15 with TRBJ2-7; D may be TRBD1 (5 bases). Germline assignment: CDR1 LNHNV and CDR2 YYDKDF (reference sequence). Deletions cut 0 bases from V and 3 bases from J, with 12 bases between. The CDR3 sequence is 15 residues long. The CDR3 protein is CATSRDPGPSYEQYF. In DNA form, the CDR3 reads TGTGCCACCAGCAGAGATCCAGGGCCGAGCTACGAGCAGTACTTC.

This chain links TRBV25-1 with TRBJ2-1, with TRBD2 matching 13 bases. The CDR3 is 13 amino acids. Germline CDR1 reads MGHDK; CDR2 reads SYGVNS. J was trimmed by 13 bases and V by 5 bases; bases with no gene match: 5. In DNA, the CDR3 is TGTGCCAGCAGTATCGGGACTAGCGGGACACAGTTCTTC. Amino acid sequence: CASSIGTSGTQFF.

V is TRBV7-2 and J is TRBJ2-5; D is possibly TRBD1 or TRBD2 (6 bases each). The V end was cut by 5 bases, the J end by 5 bases, with 15 bases between. The CDR3 is made up of 14 amino acids. Germline V lookup: CDR1 SGHTA, CDR2 FQGNSA. CDR3 in DNA: TGTGCCAGCAGCAGAAGGGGGGACGGGGAGACCCAGTACTTC. Its protein product is CASSRRGDGETQYF.

This chain joins TRBV13 and TRBJ1-1; tentative D call: TRBD1 (6 bases). The germline V and J ends were trimmed by 4 bases and 4 bases, with 16 bases remaining between them. This CDR3 has 15 residues. Germline assignment: CDR1 PRHDT and CDR2 FYEKMQ (reference sequence). CDR3 coding DNA: TGTGCCAGCAGCTCATCGCGGGGGCTGGGCACTGAAGCTTTCTTT. Protein sequence: CASSSSRGLGTEAFF.

Turning to this clone: Distinct nucleotide sequences in the sample also encode this CDR3. V usage is TRBV6-5 and J usage is TRBJ1-1; D is perhaps TRBD1 (5 bases). V shed 0 bases and J shed 1 base, with 9 bases lying between them. CDR3 size: 15 residues. CDR1 is MNHEY and CDR2 is SVGAGI in the germline V gene. CDR3 nucleotide sequence: TGTGCCAGCAGTTACTCGCCGGGGGGGAACACTGAAGCTTTCTTT. It yields the protein CASSYSPGGNTEAFF.

The table lists this clone with a count of one. This chain links TRBV5-5 with TRBJ2-2, with 8 bases fitting TRBD2. This CDR3 region has 14 residues. The J segment lost 7 bases and the V segment lost 4 bases, leaving 6 bases of the junction unmatched. Germline V gene sequence: CDR1 SGHKS, CDR2 YYEKEE (reference sequence). This CDR3 is CASSPEAGGGELFF. Written as DNA, the CDR3 is TGTGCCAGCAGCCCTGAGGCGGGGGGCGGGGAGCTGTTTTTT. Combining the CDR3 with reference TRBV5-5 and TRBJ2-2 gives the whole variable domain DAGVTQSPTHLIKTRGQQVTLRCSPISGHKSVSWYQQVLGQGPQFIFQYYEKEERGRGNFPDRFSARQFPNYSSELNVNALLLGDSALYLCASSPEAGGGELFFGEGSRLTVL.

V gene TRBV5-1 combines with J gene TRBJ2-5; 10 nucleotides align to TRBD2. Unmatched junction bases numbered 4, after V lost 4 bases and J lost 4 bases. Germline V lookup: CDR1 SGHRS, CDR2 YFSETQ. The length of the CDR3 is 14 residues. The CDR3 reads CASSPGLAPETQYF. The CDR3 DNA is TGCGCCAGCAGCCCGGGACTAGCGCCAGAGACCCAGTACTTC.

This clone appeared a few times. CDR3 loop: CASSRTGTDLNEQFF. The CDR3 DNA sequence: TGTGCCAGCAGCCGTACCGGGACCGACCTCAATGAGCAGTTCTTC. This rearrangement joins TRBV4-2 to TRBJ2-1; D could derive from TRBD1 or TRBD2 (5 bases each). The CDR3 totals 15 residues. Trimming took 4 bases from V and 6 from J, leaving 16 bases between them. Germline CDR1 reads LGHNA; CDR2 reads YNFKEQ.